This is a list of T cell receptor beta chains from one sample in a study of shared clonotypes between healthy human individuals. TCRdb's table, derived via immunoSEQ multiplex PCR, lists solely in-frame clones and lacks some. The repertoire includes some 240,000 clones, about 69% of them detected once, and roughly 11% sits in the top ten. Specimen: memory CD4+ T cells sorted from blood. The receptors were sampled from a young man in good health. The CDR3 runs from the conserved cysteine through the conserved F or W. D genes are given only for firm matches. Clone size is stated in some rows and not others, as once, few, many or a class when expanded.

V gene: TRBV21-1; CDR3 length: 15; J gene: TRBJ2-7; D gene: .; clone size: .; CDR3 protein: CASSRQLTFSYEQYF; CDR3 DNA: TGTGCCAGCAGCAGACAACTAACATTCTCCTACGAGCAGTACTTC
V gene: TRBV9; CDR3 length: 15; J gene: TRBJ2-7; D gene: .; clone size: .; CDR3 protein: CASSVDLTKGYEQYF; CDR3 DNA: TGTGCCAGCAGCGTAGATCTAACCAAAGGCTACGAGCAGTACTTC
V gene: TRBV5-1; CDR3 length: 14; J gene: TRBJ1-1; D gene: .; clone size: once; CDR3 protein: CASSLTGRISEAFF; CDR3 DNA: TGCGCCAGCAGCTTGACAGGGCGTATCTCTGAAGCTTTCTTT
V gene: TRBV28; CDR3 length: 16; J gene: TRBJ2-7; D gene: TRBD1; clone size: .; CDR3 protein: CASSYLSGQGAYEQYF; CDR3 DNA: TGTGCCAGCAGTTACCTTTCGGGACAGGGGGCCTACGAGCAGTACTTC
V gene: TRBV7-2; CDR3 length: 13; J gene: TRBJ2-1; D gene: .; clone size: .; CDR3 protein: CASSLFEGDEQFF; CDR3 DNA: TGTGCCAGCAGCTTATTCGAGGGAGATGAGCAGTTCTTC
V gene: TRBV27; CDR3 length: 14; J gene: TRBJ2-3; D gene: TRBD2; clone size: .; CDR3 protein: CASSLRLAGETQYF; CDR3 DNA: TGTGCCAGCAGTTTAAGGCTAGCGGGAGAGACGCAGTATTTT
V gene: TRBV5-1; CDR3 length: 15; J gene: TRBJ2-5; D gene: .; clone size: .; CDR3 protein: CASSLGRAYQETQYF; CDR3 DNA: TGCGCCAGCAGCTTGGGCAGGGCGTACCAAGAGACCCAGTACTTC
V gene: TRBV5-6; CDR3 length: 11; J gene: TRBJ2-5; D gene: .; clone size: few; CDR3 protein: CASSSLGTQYF; CDR3 DNA: TGTGCCAGCAGCTCCCTGGGGACCCAGTACTTC
V gene: TRBV27; CDR3 length: 16; J gene: TRBJ2-2; D gene: .; clone size: few; CDR3 protein: CASSRLGGPNTGELFF; CDR3 DNA: TGTGCCAGCAGCCGCCTAGGGGGTCCGAACACCGGGGAGCTGTTTTTT
V gene: TRBV10-1; CDR3 length: 14; J gene: TRBJ1-5; D gene: .; clone size: .; CDR3 protein: CASTKGENNQPQHF; CDR3 DNA: TGCGCCAGCACAAAGGGGGAAAACAATCAGCCCCAGCATTTT
V gene: TRBV7-9; CDR3 length: 14; J gene: TRBJ2-7; D gene: TRBD2; clone size: .; CDR3 protein: CASSPGTSGIVQYF; CDR3 DNA: TGTGCCAGCAGTCCCGGGACTAGCGGGATAGTGCAGTACTTC
V gene: TRBV27; CDR3 length: 14; J gene: TRBJ1-1; D gene: .; clone size: .; CDR3 protein: CASSLSLSGTEAFF; CDR3 DNA: TGTGCCAGCAGTTTATCCCTCTCTGGCACTGAAGCTTTCTTT
V gene: TRBV7-2; CDR3 length: 15; J gene: TRBJ2-1; D gene: .; clone size: few; CDR3 protein: CASSAGRTRYNEQFF; CDR3 DNA: TGTGCCAGCAGCGCGGGTCGGACTCGATACAATGAGCAGTTCTTC
V gene: TRBV9; CDR3 length: 14; J gene: TRBJ2-7; D gene: .; clone size: .; CDR3 protein: CASSSYISPYEQYF; CDR3 DNA: TGTGCCAGCAGCTCCTACATATCCCCCTACGAGCAGTACTTC
V gene: TRBV2; CDR3 length: 14; J gene: TRBJ1-2; D gene: .; clone size: .; CDR3 protein: CAKGPPVPTYGYTF; CDR3 DNA: TGTGCCAAGGGACCCCCCGTTCCGACCTATGGCTACACCTTC
V gene: TRBV7-9; CDR3 length: 16; J gene: TRBJ2-7; D gene: .; clone size: .; CDR3 protein: CASSSARSGNSYEQYF; CDR3 DNA: TGTGCCAGCAGCTCAGCTCGGTCGGGGAACTCCTACGAGCAGTACTTC
V gene: TRBV5-4; CDR3 length: 13; J gene: TRBJ2-3; D gene: .; clone size: .; CDR3 protein: CASTLMDTDTQYF; CDR3 DNA: TGTGCCAGCACCCTTATGGACACAGATACGCAGTATTTT
V gene: TRBV5-4; CDR3 length: 16; J gene: TRBJ2-3; D gene: TRBD2; clone size: .; CDR3 protein: CASSSQTSGRADTQYF; CDR3 DNA: TGTGCCAGCAGCTCCCAGACTAGCGGGAGGGCAGATACGCAGTATTTT
V gene: TRBV18; CDR3 length: 13; J gene: TRBJ2-5; D gene: .; clone size: .; CDR3 protein: CASSPRQQETQYF; CDR3 DNA: TGTGCCAGCTCACCGCGACAGCAAGAGACCCAGTACTTC
V gene: TRBV27; CDR3 length: 13; J gene: TRBJ1-1; D gene: .; clone size: .; CDR3 protein: CASSPTRAAEAFF; CDR3 DNA: TGTGCCAGCAGTCCTACTCGGGCAGCTGAAGCTTTCTTT
V gene: TRBV15; CDR3 length: 14; J gene: TRBJ2-3; D gene: .; clone size: .; CDR3 protein: CAATRSGATDTQYF; CDR3 DNA: TGTGCCGCCACCCGTTCGGGGGCCACAGATACGCAGTATTTT
V gene: TRBV11-3; CDR3 length: 14; J gene: TRBJ2-7; D gene: TRBD1; clone size: few; CDR3 protein: CASSSGTGDYEQYF; CDR3 DNA: TGTGCCAGCAGCTCTGGGACAGGCGACTACGAGCAGTACTTC
V gene: TRBV28; CDR3 length: 15; J gene: TRBJ2-5; D gene: .; clone size: few; CDR3 protein: CASSPPPKKAETQYF; CDR3 DNA: TGTGCCAGCAGTCCCCCTCCTAAGAAGGCAGAGACCCAGTACTTC
V gene: TRBV4-1; CDR3 length: 14; J gene: TRBJ1-4; D gene: TRBD1; clone size: once; CDR3 protein: CASSQPGQYEKLFF; CDR3 DNA: TGCGCCAGCAGCCAACCGGGACAGTATGAAAAACTGTTTTTT
V gene: TRBV27; CDR3 length: 17; J gene: TRBJ2-7; D gene: TRBD1; clone size: .; CDR3 protein: CASSSQQGAGLYSEQYF; CDR3 DNA: TGTGCCAGCAGTAGCCAACAGGGGGCCGGCCTTTATTCCGAGCAGTACTTC
V gene: TRBV7-2; CDR3 length: 15; J gene: TRBJ2-5; D gene: TRBD2; clone size: .; CDR3 protein: CASSLDSGRMETQYF; CDR3 DNA: TGTGCCAGCAGCTTAGATAGCGGGAGAATGGAGACCCAGTACTTC
V gene: TRBV18; CDR3 length: 14; J gene: TRBJ1-5; D gene: .; clone size: .; CDR3 protein: CASSPARGFEPQHF; CDR3 DNA: TGTGCCAGCTCACCAGCCAGAGGGTTTGAGCCCCAGCATTTT
V gene: TRBV6-1; CDR3 length: 14; J gene: TRBJ2-7; D gene: TRBD2; clone size: .; CDR3 protein: CASSVAGHSGEQYF; CDR3 DNA: TGTGCCAGCAGCGTAGCGGGTCACTCAGGGGAGCAGTACTTC
V gene: TRBV27; CDR3 length: 17; J gene: TRBJ2-4; D gene: TRBD2; clone size: .; CDR3 protein: CASSSLSGRALQNIQYF; CDR3 DNA: TGTGCCAGCAGTTCCCTTAGCGGGAGGGCCCTTCAAAACATTCAGTACTTC
V gene: TRBV19; CDR3 length: 15; J gene: TRBJ2-7; D gene: TRBD1; clone size: .; CDR3 protein: CASSPTRQGSYEQYF; CDR3 DNA: TGTGCCAGTAGTCCAACCCGACAGGGGTCCTACGAGCAGTACTTC
V gene: TRBV5-6; CDR3 length: 15; J gene: TRBJ1-3; D gene: .; clone size: few; CDR3 protein: CASGAGPNSGNTIYF; CDR3 DNA: TGTGCTTCTGGGGCAGGGCCCAACTCTGGAAACACCATATATTTT